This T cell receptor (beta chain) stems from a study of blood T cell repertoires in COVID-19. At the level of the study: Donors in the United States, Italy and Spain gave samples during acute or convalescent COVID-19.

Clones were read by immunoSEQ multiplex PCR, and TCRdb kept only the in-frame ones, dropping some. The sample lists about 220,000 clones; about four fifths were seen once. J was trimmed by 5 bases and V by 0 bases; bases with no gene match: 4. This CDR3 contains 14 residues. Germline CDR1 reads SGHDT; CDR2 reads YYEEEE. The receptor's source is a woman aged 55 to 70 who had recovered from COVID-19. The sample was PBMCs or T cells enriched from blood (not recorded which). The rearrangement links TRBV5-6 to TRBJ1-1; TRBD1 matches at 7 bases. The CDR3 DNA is TGTGCCAGCAGCTTGGGACAGGGTATAACTGAAGCTTTCTTT. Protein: CASSLGQGITEAFF. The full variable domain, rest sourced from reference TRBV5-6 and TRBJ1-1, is DAGVTQSPTHLIKTRGQQVTLRCSPKSGHDTVSWYQQALGQGPQFIFQYYEEEERQRGNFPDRFSGHQFPNYSSELNVNALLLGDSALYLCASSLGQGITEAFFGQGTRLTVV.